The 18 T cell receptor beta chains in this list originate from one sample, sequenced in a study of blood T cells in healthy people across ages. A second PCR of roughly 7 to 11 cycles used a sample-barcoded 5' primer and a J-beta primer mix. TCRdb passed the 5' RACE reads through MiXCR, listing each CDR3 protein once. The table shows approximately 1.5 million distinct CDR3 sequences, with approximately 43% occurring only once. Sequenced sample: blood. The receptors shown here come from a woman aged 18-35 years in good health.

This clonotype was observed a handful of times. The chain uses TRBV2 and TRBJ2-3; tentatively, D is TRBD2 (6 bases). Trimming took 1 base from V and 4 from J, leaving 27 bases between them. In germline, CDR1 is SNHLY, CDR2 FYNNEI. The CDR3 has 20 residues. DNA for the CDR3: TGTGCCAGCAGTGAAGGGTTCGGGACTTGGGCTAGCCCCCCTGCAGATACGCAGTATTTT. This translates into CASSEGFGTWASPPADTQYF.

This chain links TRBV20-1 with TRBJ2-2, with TRBD2 identical over 11 bases. Looked up from germline, CDR1 is DFQATT and CDR2 is SNEGSKA (reference sequence). Trimming removed 0 bases from V and 6 bases from J; junction bases left unmatched: 6. The CDR3 loop spans 16 amino acids. The CDR3 DNA follows: TGCAGTGCTAGAGATTGGGTAGCGGGAGGGTCCGGGGAGCTGTTTTTT. It encodes CSARDWVAGGSGELFF.

This chain joins TRBV13 and TRBJ2-6; TRBD1 aligns across 7 bases. The CDR3 loop spans 17 amino acids. CDR1 PRHDT and CDR2 FYEKMQ come from the germline V gene (reference sequence). V was pared by 5 bases and J by 4 bases, with 11 bases of the junction left unmatched. The CDR3 here is CASSPEMTGIGANVLTF. The CDR3 bases are TGTGCCAGCAGCCCTGAGATGACAGGGATCGGGGCCAACGTCCTGACTTTC.

This clonotype was observed a few times. The chain has TRBV30 and TRBJ1-2; no firm D call. V lost 2 bases and J 3 bases, leaving 7 bases between the germline ends. The germline V gene encodes CDR1 GTSNPN and CDR2 SVGIG (reference sequence). This CDR3 has 12 residues. CDR3 loop: CAWSIGHYGYTF. The CDR3 DNA sequence: TGTGCCTGGAGTATAGGACACTATGGCTACACCTTC.

The sample holds a few counts of this clonotype. The CDR3 is CASSYSWQGETQYF. The CDR3 DNA reads as TGTGCCAGCAGTTACTCGTGGCAAGGGGAGACCCAGTACTTC. V and J are TRBV6-6 and TRBJ2-5; D is unresolved. The V gene lost 0 bases and the J gene lost 5 bases, with 10 bases spanning the gap. This CDR3 spans 14 amino acids. CDR1 and CDR2 from the germline V gene are MNHNY and SVGAGI (reference sequence).

V gene TRBV7-2 combines with J gene TRBJ2-2; D uncertain. Germline V gene lookup returns CDR1 SGHTA and CDR2 FQGNSA. Trimming removed 2 bases from V and 0 bases from J, with 13 bases in between. The CDR3 totals 17 residues. The CDR3 region is CASSLTRIAANTGELFF. The CDR3 DNA is TGTGCCAGCAGCTTAACCCGGATAGCAGCGAACACCGGGGAGCTGTTTTTT.

This rearrangement joins TRBV4-1 to TRBJ2-3, with unresolved D. CDR3 length equals 15 residues. Between the trimmed V and J ends, which lost 0 bases and 1 base, there was a span of 8 bases. Germline values: CDR1 MGHRA, CDR2 YSYEKL. The DNA of the CDR3 is TGCGCCAGCAGCCAAGAAGGGCTGCGCACAGATACGCAGTATTTT. Protein product: CASSQEGLRTDTQYF.

This clonotype was recorded a few times. The rearrangement links TRBV9 to TRBJ1-1, with a weak D call TRBD1 (5 bases). CDR3 length: 14 residues. V shed 1 base and J shed 3 bases, with 10 bases lying between them. The V gene's germline CDR1 is SGDLS and CDR2 YYNGEE. CDR3 sequence (DNA): TGTGCCAGCAGCGTAAGGGGTTATGACACTGAAGCTTTCTTT. This translates into CASSVRGYDTEAFF.

The chain combines TRBV5-1 with TRBJ2-5; the D call may be TRBD1 or TRBD2 (5 bases each). Gene TRBJ2-7 matches the end of the DNA better, so the J call may be wrong. Germline V lookup: CDR1 SGHRS, CDR2 YFSETQ. The CDR3 is 16 residues long. The CDR3 sequence: CASSYNLGTGNNEQYF. CDR3 bases: TGCGCCAGCAGCTACAACCTCGGGACGGGCAACAACGAGCAGTACTTC.

V usage is TRBV20-1 and J usage is TRBJ1-3; D is perhaps TRBD1 (6 bases). V was clipped by 5 bases and J by 4 bases, with 9 bases between them. Germline CDR1 is DFQATT and CDR2 is SNEGSKA (reference sequence). This CDR3 comprises 12 residues. CDR3 protein: CSAQGRGNTIYF. In DNA, the CDR3 is TGCAGTGCTCAGGGGCGGGGAAACACCATATATTTT.

The chain links TRBV9 to TRBJ1-2; TRBD1 is a possible D gene (6 bases). Germline assignment: CDR1 SGDLS and CDR2 YYNGEE. The CDR3 contains 16 residues. V gave up 4 bases and J gave up 4 bases, with 20 bases separating them. The DNA for the CDR3 is TGTGCCAGCAGCCCGAACTCATGGAGGGGGGGCTATGGCTACACCTTC. This encodes CASSPNSWRGGYGYTF.

This clonotype was seen more than once but under ten times. The chain combines TRBV12-3 or TRBV12-4 with TRBJ1-5; D call uncertain. V shed 6 bases and J shed 6 bases, with 15 bases lying between them. The CDR3 runs 14 residues. The CDR3 DNA follows: TGTGCCAGCAGCCGGACTTCCACTTTTCAGCCCCAGCATTTT. Amino acids: CASSRTSTFQPQHF.

The sample holds a few counts of this clonotype. This chain joins TRBV10-3 and TRBJ2-3; D gene ambiguous. V was cut by 3 bases and J by 5 bases, with 12 bases left in between. The CDR3 runs 14 residues. CDR1 ENHRY and CDR2 SYGVKD come from the germline V gene. CDR3 nucleotide sequence: TGTGCCATCAGTGAACCCTTAGGCCAAGATACGCAGTATTTT. This translates into CAISEPLGQDTQYF.

This clonotype was found a few times. This rearrangement joins TRBV6-2 or TRBV6-3 to TRBJ2-3; D is unresolved. Trimming stripped 4 bases from V and 14 bases from J, with 13 bases between. The CDR3 spans 11 residues. Germline V gene data show CDR1 as MNHEY and CDR2 as SVGEGT. The DNA of the CDR3 is TGTGCCAGCAGTTTACCGAGCCGTTGGTATTTT. Its translation is CASSLPSRWYF.

This chain uses TRBV11-2 with TRBJ2-3, with TRBD2 as a possible D gene (5 bases). V was trimmed by 3 bases and J by 6 bases, leaving 10 bases between them. The CDR3 loop spans 13 amino acids. Looked up from germline, CDR1 is SGHAT and CDR2 is FQNNGV. The CDR3 region is CASSFPSSDTQYF. The CDR3 DNA reads TGTGCCAGCAGCTTCCCTAGCTCTGATACGCAGTATTTT.

This clonotype was counted only a few times. The chain recombines TRBV21-1 with TRBJ2-5. TRBV21-1 is deemed a pseudogene. This CDR3 contains 16 residues. CDR3 amino acids: CASSKLGMPPQETQYF. DNA of the CDR3: TGTGCCAGCAGCAAATTGGGGATGCCGCCACAAGAGACCCAGTACTTC.

This clonotype was recorded only once. The chain couples TRBV20-1 to TRBJ1-5; TRBD1 matches at 7 bases. J was trimmed by 0 bases and V by 2 bases; bases with no gene match: 4. The germline V gene encodes CDR1 DFQATT and CDR2 SNEGSKA (reference sequence). This CDR3 region has 15 residues. The CDR3 here is CSARQQGYSNQPQHF. The CDR3 nucleotides are TGCAGTGCTAGACAACAGGGGTATAGCAATCAGCCCCAGCATTTT.

For this clonotype: The junction differs from germline at one of its ends, possibly a read error. The chain has TRBV7-7 and TRBJ2-3, with D perhaps matching TRBD1 (5 bases). Germline lookup yields CDR1 SSHAT and CDR2 FNYEAQ (reference sequence). The length of the CDR3 is 14 residues. In nucleotides, the CDR3 is TGTGCTAGCAGCTTGGGGCCTACCCCAGATACGCAGTATTTT. Protein product: CASSLGPTPDTQYF. The full variable domain, completed using reference TRBV7-7 and TRBJ2-3, is GAGVSQSPRYKVTKRGQDVTLRCDPISSHATLYWYQQALGQGPEFLTYFNYEAQPDKSGLPSDRFSAERPEGSISTLTIQRTEQRDSAMYRCASSLGPTPDTQYFGPGTRLTVL.